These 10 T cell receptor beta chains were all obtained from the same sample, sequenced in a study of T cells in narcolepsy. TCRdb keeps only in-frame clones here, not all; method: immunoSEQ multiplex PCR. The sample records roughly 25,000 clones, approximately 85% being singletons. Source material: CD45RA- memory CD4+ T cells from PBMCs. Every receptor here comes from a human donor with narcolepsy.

The CDR3 here is CASSARAGSGEKLSEQYF. The CDR3 coding sequence is TGTGCCAGCAGTGCCAGGGCCGGTAGCGGGGAGAAATTGTCCGAGCAGTACTTC. The V and J genes are TRBV6-1 and TRBJ2-7, with 8 bases identical to TRBD2. The V gene end was trimmed by 4 bases and the J gene end by 6 bases; junction bases not matched to a gene: 20. There are 18 residues in the CDR3. Germline V gene sequence: CDR1 MNHNS, CDR2 SASEGT.

Here the CDR3 reads CASSFLPGAGANVLTF. The CDR3 DNA is TGTGCCAGCAGCTTCCTTCCGGGTGCCGGGGCCAACGTCCTGACTTTC. V is TRBV14 and J is TRBJ2-6; D gene unclear. CDR3 size: 16 residues. Germline CDR1 SGHDN, CDR2 FVKESK. V lost 5 bases, J lost 4 bases, and 15 bases lay in between.

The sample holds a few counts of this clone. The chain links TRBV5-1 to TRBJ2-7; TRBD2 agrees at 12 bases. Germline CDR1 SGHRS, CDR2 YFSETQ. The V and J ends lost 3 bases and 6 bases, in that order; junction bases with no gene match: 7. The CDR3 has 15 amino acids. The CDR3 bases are TGCGCCAGCAGCTCGAGACTAGCGGGAGCGAGCGAGCAGTACTTC. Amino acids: CASSSRLAGASEQYF. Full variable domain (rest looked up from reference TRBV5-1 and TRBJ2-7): KAGVTQTPRYLIKTRGQQVTLSCSPISGHRSVSWYQQTPGQGLQFLFEYFSETQRNKGNFPGRFSGRQFSNSRSEMNVSTLELGDSALYLCASSSRLAGASEQYFGPGTRLTVT.

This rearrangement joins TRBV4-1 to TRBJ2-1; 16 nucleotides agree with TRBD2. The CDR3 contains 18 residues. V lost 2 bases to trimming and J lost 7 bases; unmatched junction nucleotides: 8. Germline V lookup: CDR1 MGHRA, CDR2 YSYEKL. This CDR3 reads CASSQIDMGLAGGNEQFF. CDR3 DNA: TGCGCCAGCAGCCAAATAGATATGGGACTAGCGGGAGGGAATGAGCAGTTCTTC.

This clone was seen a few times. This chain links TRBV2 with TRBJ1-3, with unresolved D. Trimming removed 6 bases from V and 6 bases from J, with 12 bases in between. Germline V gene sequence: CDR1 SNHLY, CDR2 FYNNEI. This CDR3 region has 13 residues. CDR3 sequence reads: CASSDGALNTIYF. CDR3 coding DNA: TGTGCCAGCAGCGACGGAGCTCTAAACACCATATATTTT. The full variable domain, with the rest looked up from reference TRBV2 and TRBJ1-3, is EPEVTQTPSHQVTQMGQEVILRCVPISNHLYFYWYRQILGQKVEFLVSFYNNEISEKSEIFDDQFSVERPDGSNFTLKIRSTKLEDSAMYFCASSDGALNTIYFGEGSWLTVV.

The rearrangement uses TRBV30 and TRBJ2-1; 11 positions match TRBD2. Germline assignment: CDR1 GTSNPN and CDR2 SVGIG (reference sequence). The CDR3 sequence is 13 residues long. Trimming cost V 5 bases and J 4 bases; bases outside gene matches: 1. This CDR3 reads CAWGTSGYNEQFF. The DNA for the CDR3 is TGTGCCTGGGGGACTAGCGGTTACAATGAGCAGTTCTTC.

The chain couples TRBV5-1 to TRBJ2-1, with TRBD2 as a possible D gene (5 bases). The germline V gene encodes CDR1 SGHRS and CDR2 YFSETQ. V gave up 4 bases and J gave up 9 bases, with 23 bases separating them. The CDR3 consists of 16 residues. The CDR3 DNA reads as TGCGCCAGCAGCCCTTTGGGTTTCAGCGGTATGGGTGAGCAGTTCTTC. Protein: CASSPLGFSGMGEQFF.

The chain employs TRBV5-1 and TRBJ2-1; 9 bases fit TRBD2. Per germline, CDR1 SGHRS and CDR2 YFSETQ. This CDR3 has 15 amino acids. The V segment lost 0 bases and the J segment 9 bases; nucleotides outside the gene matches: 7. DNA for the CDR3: TGCGCCAGCAGCTTGGGGCGGGAGGGCTCTAGTGAGCAGTTCTTC. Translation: CASSLGREGSSEQFF. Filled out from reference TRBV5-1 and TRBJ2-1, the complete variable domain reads KAGVTQTPRYLIKTRGQQVTLSCSPISGHRSVSWYQQTPGQGLQFLFEYFSETQRNKGNFPGRFSGRQFSNSRSEMNVSTLELGDSALYLCASSLGREGSSEQFFGPGTRLTVL.

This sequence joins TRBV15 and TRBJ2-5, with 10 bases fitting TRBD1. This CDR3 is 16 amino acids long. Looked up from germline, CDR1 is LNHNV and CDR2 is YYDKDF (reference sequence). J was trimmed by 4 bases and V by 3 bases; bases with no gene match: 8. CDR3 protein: CATSSGTGEVGETQYF. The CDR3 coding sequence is TGTGCCACCAGCAGTGGGACAGGGGAGGTAGGAGAGACCCAGTACTTC.

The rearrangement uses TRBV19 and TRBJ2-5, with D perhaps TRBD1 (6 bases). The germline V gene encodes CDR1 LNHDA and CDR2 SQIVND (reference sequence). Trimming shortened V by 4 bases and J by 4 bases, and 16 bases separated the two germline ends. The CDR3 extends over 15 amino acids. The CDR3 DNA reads TGTGCCAGTAGTAATTACAGGGACACCTTAGAGACCCAGTACTTC. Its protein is CASSNYRDTLETQYF.